The entry below describes one TCR beta chain. The CDR3 contains 12 residues. Germline lookup yields CDR1 SNHLY and CDR2 FYNNEI. V dropped 0 bases and J dropped 5 bases, with 3 bases sitting between them. In the study's own analysis: Sequence data from immunoSEQ were junction-only and lacked quality scores; consequently, filtering differed. Clones were read by immunoSEQ multiplex PCR, and TCRdb kept only the in-frame ones, dropping some. The V and J calls and clone size were taken over from that table, and D and trimming were inferred from the DNA. Of about 560,000 clones listed, roughly four fifths are singletons. This sample is part of a study of shared clonotypes between healthy human individuals. Those who donated were healthy HIV-negative adults, with no recent acute infections or vaccinations reported.

The specimen was PBMCs. The TCR comes from a woman aged 40 to 50 in good health. Some clones in this sample may be carry-over from other donors' samples. J is TRBJ2-3 and V is TRBV2; D not resolved. The CDR3 coding sequence is TGTGCCAGCAGTGAAGCCCGAGATACGCAGTATTTT. Amino acids: CASSEARDTQYF.